This TCR beta chain was sequenced in a study of blood T cell repertoires in COVID-19 (dated by TCRdb to 2020 to 2021). In terms of the full investigation: The collaborator samples originated in the United States, Italy and Spain and spanned the acute and convalescent phases of COVID-19. Subjects who had been exposed to COVID-19, were actively infected with it, or had recovered from it provided the deeply sampled blood TCRbeta repertoires that made up the dataset. A de-identified subject ID, COVID-19 status, age in years and sex were almost always included in the sample metadata. Where available, HLA class I and class II types were taken from metadata supplied by the sample provider and were not determined by assay-based typing. Samples came from the ongoing ImmuneRACE study (first 160 participants) plus 1,254 subjects from 6 global collaborators. A freely available public database, intended as a resource for researchers studying the immune response to SARS-CoV-2, is where the repertoires were released. The material from the prospective study consisted of cDNA or gDNA derived from T cells, B-cell-depleted T cells, or PBMCs.

On the study overall, not on this receptor specifically: The quantity of clinical and demographic metadata differed by source and by participant and was supplied without curation.

Each collaborating institution followed its own protocols to collect whole blood in K2EDTA tubes. For TCRbeta analysis, collaborators shipped samples as frozen whole blood, isolated PBMCs, or DNA extracted from either of those sample types. TCRbeta CDR3 regions were amplified from genomic DNA using the immunoSEQ Assay, a bias-controlled multiplex PCR. In the paper's pipeline: Nucleated cell counts per sample were estimated from amplification of reference gene primers within the assay. To quantify the absolute abundance of each unique TCRbeta CDR3 rearrangement, sequence reads were collapsed and filtered. For each sample, productive Simpson clonality was calculated by taking the square root of Simpson's diversity index across productive rearrangements. TCRdb obtained this table from immuneACCESS and retained in-frame rearrangements with V and J assigned. These tables miss some clones; where compared with another copy, unresolved V genes account for less than half of the shortfall, and the remainder is unexplained. V, J and clone size are taken as reported in that table, and D and trimming were inferred from the DNA itself. The sample profile shows 270,000 or so clones; over 75% of them were found once. The ten largest account for less than 10% of the sample.

Regarding this clone: Its antigen target is currently unknown. Per-base quality was not reported, and no clone a single base away is much larger than it.

Sequencing was carried out using peripheral blood. This TCR was recovered from a human donor in a cohort sampled during active COVID-19.

The DNA reads as follows: TGTGCCAGCAGCTTGGCCGGGTCGGGAGTGAGTTCACCCCTCCACTTT. The translation is CASSLAGSGVSSPLHF. The V and J genes are TRBV5-6 and TRBJ1-6, with the D gene too uncertain to name. CDR1 SGHDT and CDR2 YYEEEE were looked up in the germline V gene. Spanning cysteine to phenylalanine, the CDR3 consists of 16 amino acids. Just CDR3 DNA is preserved here, 48 bases in frame from base 1. V sheds 0 bases and J sheds 9 bases, leaving 16 bases between their ends.